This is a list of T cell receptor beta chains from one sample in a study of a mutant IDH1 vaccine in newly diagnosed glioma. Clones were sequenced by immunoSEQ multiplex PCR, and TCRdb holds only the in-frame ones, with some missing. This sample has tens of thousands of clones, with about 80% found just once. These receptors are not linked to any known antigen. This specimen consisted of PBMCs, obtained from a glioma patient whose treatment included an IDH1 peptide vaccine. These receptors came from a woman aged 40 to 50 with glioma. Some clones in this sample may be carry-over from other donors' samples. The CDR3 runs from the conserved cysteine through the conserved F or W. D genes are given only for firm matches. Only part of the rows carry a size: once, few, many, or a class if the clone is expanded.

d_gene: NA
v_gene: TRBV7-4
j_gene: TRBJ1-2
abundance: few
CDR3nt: TGTGCCAGCAGCTCGTCAAGGGCGGAGGGCTACACCTTC
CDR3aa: CASSSSRAEGYTF

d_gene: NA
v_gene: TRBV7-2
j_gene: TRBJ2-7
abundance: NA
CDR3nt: TGTGCCAGCAGCTTAAGGCAGGTGCCCTACGAGCAGTACTTC
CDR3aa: CASSLRQVPYEQYF

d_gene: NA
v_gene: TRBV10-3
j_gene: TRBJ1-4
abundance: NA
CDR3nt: TGTGCCATCAGTGAGGGTACAACTAATGAAAAACTGTTTTTT
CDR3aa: CAISEGTTNEKLFF

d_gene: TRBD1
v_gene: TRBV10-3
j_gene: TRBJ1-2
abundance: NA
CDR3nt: TGTGCCATCAGCGGGGGGACAGGGGGCTTCTATGGCTACACCTTC
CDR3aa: CAISGGTGGFYGYTF

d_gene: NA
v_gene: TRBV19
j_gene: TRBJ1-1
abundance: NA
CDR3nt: TGTGCCAGTAGTTTCAACACTGAAGCTTTCTTT
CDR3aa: CASSFNTEAFF

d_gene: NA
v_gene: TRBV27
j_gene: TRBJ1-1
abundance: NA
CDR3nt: TGTGCCAGCGGATTTGGGCGGGACACTGAAGCTTTCTTT
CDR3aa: CASGFGRDTEAFF

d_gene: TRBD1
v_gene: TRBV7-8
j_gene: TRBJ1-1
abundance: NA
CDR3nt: TGTGCCAGCAGCGATCCGGGACAGGGGAACACTGAAGCTTTCTTT
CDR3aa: CASSDPGQGNTEAFF

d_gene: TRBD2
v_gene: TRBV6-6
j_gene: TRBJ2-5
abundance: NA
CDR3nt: TGTGCCAGCAGAACGGGACTAGCGGGGGGGTCGGAGACCCAGTACTTC
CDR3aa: CASRTGLAGGSETQYF

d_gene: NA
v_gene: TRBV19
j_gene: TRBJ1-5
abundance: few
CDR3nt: TGTGCCAGTAGTGAGGCGTATAGCAATCAGCCCCAGCATTTT
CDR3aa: CASSEAYSNQPQHF

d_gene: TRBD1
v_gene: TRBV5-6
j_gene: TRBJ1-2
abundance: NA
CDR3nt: TGTGCCAGCAGGCGACAGGGCCCCTATGGCTACACCTTC
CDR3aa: CASRRQGPYGYTF

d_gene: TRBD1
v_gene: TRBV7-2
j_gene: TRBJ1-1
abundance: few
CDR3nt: TGTGCCAGCAGCACTGGGACAGTCACTGAAGCTTTCTTT
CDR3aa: CASSTGTVTEAFF

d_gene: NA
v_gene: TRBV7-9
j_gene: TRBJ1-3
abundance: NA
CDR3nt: TGTGCCAGCAGCCGGAGCGGGACATCTGGAAACACCATATATTTT
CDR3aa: CASSRSGTSGNTIYF

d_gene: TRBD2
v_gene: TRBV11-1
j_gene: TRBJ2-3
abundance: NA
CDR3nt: TGTGCCAGCAGCCCCGGGGGGGCAGATACGCAGTATTTT
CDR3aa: CASSPGGADTQYF

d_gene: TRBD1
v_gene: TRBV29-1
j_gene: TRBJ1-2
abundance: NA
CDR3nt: TGCAGCGTTGCTGACAGGGCCTATGGCTACACCTTC
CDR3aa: CSVADRAYGYTF

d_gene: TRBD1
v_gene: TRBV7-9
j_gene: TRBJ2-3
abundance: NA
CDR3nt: TGTGCCAGCAGCCAAGGGGGCAACACAGATACGCAGTATTTT
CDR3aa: CASSQGGNTDTQYF

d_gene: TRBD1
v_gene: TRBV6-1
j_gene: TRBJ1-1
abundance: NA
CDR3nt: TGTGCCAGCAGGACAGGGGGCACATTCACTGAAGCTTTCTTT
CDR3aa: CASRTGGTFTEAFF

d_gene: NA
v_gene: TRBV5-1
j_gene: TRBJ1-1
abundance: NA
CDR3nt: TGCGCCAGCAGCTTGCTCGGGGAGACTAACACTGAAGCTTTCTTT
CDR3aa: CASSLLGETNTEAFF

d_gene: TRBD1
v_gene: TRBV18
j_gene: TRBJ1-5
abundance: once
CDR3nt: TGTGCCAGCTTACGGACAGGGAGTCAGCCCCAGCATTTT
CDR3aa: CASLRTGSQPQHF

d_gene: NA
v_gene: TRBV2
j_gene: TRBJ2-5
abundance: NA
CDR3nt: TGTGCCAGCAATGAGACTGCCGACAAGACCCAGTACTTC
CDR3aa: CASNETADKTQYF

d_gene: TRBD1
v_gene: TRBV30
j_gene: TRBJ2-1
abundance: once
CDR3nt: TGTGCCTGGACATCAGGACAGGGGGCTAGCTCCTACAATGAGCAGTTCTTC
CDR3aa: CAWTSGQGASSYNEQFF

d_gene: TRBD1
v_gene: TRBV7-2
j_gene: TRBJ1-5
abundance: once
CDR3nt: TGTGCCAGCAGCTCCGGACAGGGAGGCAATCAGCCCCAGCATTTT
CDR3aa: CASSSGQGGNQPQHF

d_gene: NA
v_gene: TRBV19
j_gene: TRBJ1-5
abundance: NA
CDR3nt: TGTGCCAGTAGTATAGAATATAGCAATCAGCCCCAGCATTTT
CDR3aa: CASSIEYSNQPQHF

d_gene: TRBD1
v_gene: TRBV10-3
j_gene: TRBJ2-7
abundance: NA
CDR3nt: TGTGCCATCAGGAGGACAGGGTCTCAGGGCCCCTACGAGCAGTACTTC
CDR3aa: CAIRRTGSQGPYEQYF

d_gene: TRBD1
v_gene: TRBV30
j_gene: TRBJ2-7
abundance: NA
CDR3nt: TGTGCCTGGAGTGTTACAGGGGGGAGCGTGGGGTACTTC
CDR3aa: CAWSVTGGSVGYF

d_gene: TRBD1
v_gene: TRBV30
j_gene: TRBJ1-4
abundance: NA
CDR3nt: TGTGCCTGGAGTAAGGGGACAGGAGAGGGTGAAAAACTGTTTTTT
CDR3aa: CAWSKGTGEGEKLFF

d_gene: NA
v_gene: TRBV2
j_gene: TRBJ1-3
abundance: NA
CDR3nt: TGTGCCAGCAGTGATACACCCGGAGGCGCCCAGAGTCGAGCCATATATTTT
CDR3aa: CASSDTPGGAQSRAIYF

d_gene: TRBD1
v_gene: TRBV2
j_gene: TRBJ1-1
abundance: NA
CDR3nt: TGTGCCAGCATGCTGGGACAGGGTTACACTGAAGCTTTCTTT
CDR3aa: CASMLGQGYTEAFF

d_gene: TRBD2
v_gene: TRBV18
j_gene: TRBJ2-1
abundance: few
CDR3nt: TGTGCCAGCTCACCGGGGATAGCGGGGACCAATGAGCAGTTCTTC
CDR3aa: CASSPGIAGTNEQFF

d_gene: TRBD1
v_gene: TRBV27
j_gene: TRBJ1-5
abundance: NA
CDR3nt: TGTGCCAGCAGTTTAAGGCCCCTCCGACAGGGGGGCAATCAGCCCCAGCATTTT
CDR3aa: CASSLRPLRQGGNQPQHF

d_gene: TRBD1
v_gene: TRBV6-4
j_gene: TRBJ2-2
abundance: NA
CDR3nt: TGTGCCAGCAGTGGACAGGGGTCGAACACCGGGGAGCTGTTTTTT
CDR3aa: CASSGQGSNTGELFF

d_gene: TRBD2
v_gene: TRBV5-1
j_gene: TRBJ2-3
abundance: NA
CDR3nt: TGCGCCAGCAGCTTGGGGTCTAGCGGGGGGGCCGGGGGCACAGATACGCAGTATTTT
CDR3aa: CASSLGSSGGAGGTDTQYF

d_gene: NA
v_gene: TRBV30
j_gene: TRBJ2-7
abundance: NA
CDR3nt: TGTGCCTGGAGATCCAGGGCAGGGGACGGCGAGCAGTACTTC
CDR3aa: CAWRSRAGDGEQYF

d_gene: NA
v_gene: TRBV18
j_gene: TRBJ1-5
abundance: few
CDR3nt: TGTGCCAGCTCACCCACATTTAGCAATCAGCCCCAGCATTTT
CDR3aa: CASSPTFSNQPQHF

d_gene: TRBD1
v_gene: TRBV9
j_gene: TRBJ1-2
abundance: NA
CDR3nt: TGTGCCAGCAGCGTAGCGGACAGGGCTAACTATGGCTACACCTTC
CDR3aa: CASSVADRANYGYTF

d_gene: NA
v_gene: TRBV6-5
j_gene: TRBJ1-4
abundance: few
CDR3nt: TGTGCCAGCAGCCTGGGCCTCAAGGGGGAAAAACTGTTTTTT
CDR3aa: CASSLGLKGEKLFF

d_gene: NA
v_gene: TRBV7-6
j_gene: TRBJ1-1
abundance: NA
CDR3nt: TGTGCCAGCAGCTTCCAAACAGGATCCACTGAAGCTTTCTTT
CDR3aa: CASSFQTGSTEAFF

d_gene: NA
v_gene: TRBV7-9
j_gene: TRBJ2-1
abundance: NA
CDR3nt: TGTGCCAGCAGCCCTAGGGGCCGGAATGAGCAGTTCTTC
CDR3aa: CASSPRGRNEQFF

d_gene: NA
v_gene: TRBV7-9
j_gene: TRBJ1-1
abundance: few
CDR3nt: TGTGCCAGCAGCTTAACAGGGAGTGTCACTGAAGCTTTCTTT
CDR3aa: CASSLTGSVTEAFF

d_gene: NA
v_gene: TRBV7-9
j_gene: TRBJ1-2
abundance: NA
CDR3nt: TGTGCCAGCAGCTTTTCCTTCGCCCCCCTCAGTGGCTACACCTTC
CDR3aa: CASSFSFAPLSGYTF

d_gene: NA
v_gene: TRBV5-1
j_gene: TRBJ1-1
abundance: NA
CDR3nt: TGCGCCAGCAGCCAGGCAGGGGCGGGGACTGAAGCTTTCTTT
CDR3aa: CASSQAGAGTEAFF

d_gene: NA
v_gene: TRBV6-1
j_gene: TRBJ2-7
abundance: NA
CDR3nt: TGTGCCAGCACCATGGACAAGTGGGTCCCTACGAGGCAGTACTTC
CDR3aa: CASTMDKWVPTRQYF

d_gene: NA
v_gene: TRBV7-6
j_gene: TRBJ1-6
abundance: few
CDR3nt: TGTGCCAGCAGCCGAGAAAGATTGACTAATTCACCCCTCCACTTT
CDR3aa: CASSRERLTNSPLHF

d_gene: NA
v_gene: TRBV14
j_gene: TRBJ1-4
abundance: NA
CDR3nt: TGTGCCAGCAGCCAAGATTTGGGTCAGAAAAAACTGTTTTTT
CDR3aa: CASSQDLGQKKLFF

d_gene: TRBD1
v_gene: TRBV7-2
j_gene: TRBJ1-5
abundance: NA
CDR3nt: TGTGCCAGCAGCCCTACAGGGGCAGAGCCCCAGCATTTT
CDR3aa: CASSPTGAEPQHF

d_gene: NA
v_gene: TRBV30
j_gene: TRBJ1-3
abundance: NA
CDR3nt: TGTGCCTGGGCGGGGTCCACTACTGGAAACACCATATATTTT
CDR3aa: CAWAGSTTGNTIYF

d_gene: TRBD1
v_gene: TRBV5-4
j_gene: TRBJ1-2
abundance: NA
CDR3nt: TGTGCCAGCAGCTTGTGGCAGGGGGCAGGAGGCTACACCTTC
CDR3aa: CASSLWQGAGGYTF

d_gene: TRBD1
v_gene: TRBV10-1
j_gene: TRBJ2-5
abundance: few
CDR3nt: TGCGCCAGCGGAACCGGGACAGAGAAGCAGTACTTC
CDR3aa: CASGTGTEKQYF

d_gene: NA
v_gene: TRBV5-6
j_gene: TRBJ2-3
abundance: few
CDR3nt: TGTGCCAGCAGCTTGGAGGGGCCAAGCACAGATACGCAGTATTTT
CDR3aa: CASSLEGPSTDTQYF

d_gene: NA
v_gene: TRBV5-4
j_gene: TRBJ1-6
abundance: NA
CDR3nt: TGTGCCAGCAGTCATGGACCGGGCGGGAGCTCCTATAATTCACCCCTCCACTTT
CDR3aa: CASSHGPGGSSYNSPLHF

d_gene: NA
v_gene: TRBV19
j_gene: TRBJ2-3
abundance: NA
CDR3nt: TGTGCCAGTAGTTTGACAGTGAGCACAGATACGCAGTATTTT
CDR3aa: CASSLTVSTDTQYF

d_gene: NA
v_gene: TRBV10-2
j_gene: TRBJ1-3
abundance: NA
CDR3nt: TGCGCCAGCAGCAGGACCCATACGGGGGGAAACACCATATATTTT
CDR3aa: CASSRTHTGGNTIYF

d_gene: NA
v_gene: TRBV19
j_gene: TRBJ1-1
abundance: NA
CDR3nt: TGTGCCAGTACGGACCCATGGTCCATCCAAGCTTTCTTT
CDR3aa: CASTDPWSIQAFF

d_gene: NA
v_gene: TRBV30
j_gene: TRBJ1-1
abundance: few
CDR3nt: TGTGCCTGGAGTATCACAGGCATGAACACTGAAGCTTTCTTT
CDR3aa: CAWSITGMNTEAFF